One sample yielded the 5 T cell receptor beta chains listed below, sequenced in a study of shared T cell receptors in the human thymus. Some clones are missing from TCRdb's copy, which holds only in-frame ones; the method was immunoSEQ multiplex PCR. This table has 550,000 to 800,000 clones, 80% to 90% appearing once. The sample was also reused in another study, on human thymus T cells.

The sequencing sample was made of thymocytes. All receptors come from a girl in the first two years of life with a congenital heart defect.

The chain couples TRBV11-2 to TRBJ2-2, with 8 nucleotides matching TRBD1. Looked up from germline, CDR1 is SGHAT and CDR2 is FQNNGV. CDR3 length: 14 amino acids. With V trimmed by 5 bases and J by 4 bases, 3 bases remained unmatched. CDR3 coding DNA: TGTGCCAGCAGCAAACAGGGGGGCACCGGGGAGCTGTTTTTT. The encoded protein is CASSKQGGTGELFF.

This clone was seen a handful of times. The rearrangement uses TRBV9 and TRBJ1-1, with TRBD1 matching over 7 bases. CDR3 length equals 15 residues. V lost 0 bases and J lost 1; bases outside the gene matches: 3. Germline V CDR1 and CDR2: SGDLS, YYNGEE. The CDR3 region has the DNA TGTGCCAGCAGCGTAGATTGGGACAGGAACACTGAAGCTTTCTTT. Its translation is CASSVDWDRNTEAFF.

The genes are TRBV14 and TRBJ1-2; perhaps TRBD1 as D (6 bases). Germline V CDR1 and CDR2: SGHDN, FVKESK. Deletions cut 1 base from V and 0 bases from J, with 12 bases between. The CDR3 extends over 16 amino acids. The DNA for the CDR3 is TGTGCCAGCAGCCAAGGACGGGGGGCGGCTAACTATGGCTACACCTTC. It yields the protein CASSQGRGAANYGYTF. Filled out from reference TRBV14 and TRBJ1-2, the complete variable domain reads EAGVTQFPSHSVIEKGQTVTLRCDPISGHDNLYWYRRVMGKEIKFLLHFVKESKQDESGMPNNRFLAERTGGTYSTLKVQPAELEDSGVYFCASSQGRGAANYGYTFGSGTRLTVV.

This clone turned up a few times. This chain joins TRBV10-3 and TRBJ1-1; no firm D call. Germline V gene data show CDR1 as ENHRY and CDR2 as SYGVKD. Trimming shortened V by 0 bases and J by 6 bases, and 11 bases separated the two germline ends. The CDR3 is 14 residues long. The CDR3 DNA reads TGTGCCATCAGTGAGTCAGGGAGCGTCCCTGAAGCTTTCTTT. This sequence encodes CAISESGSVPEAFF.

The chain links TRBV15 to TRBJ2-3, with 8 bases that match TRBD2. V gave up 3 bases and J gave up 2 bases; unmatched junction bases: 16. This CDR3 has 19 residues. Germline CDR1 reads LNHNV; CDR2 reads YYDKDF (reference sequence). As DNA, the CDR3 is TGTGCCACCAGCAGGCTCCGTGGGGTGGTAGCGGGGATCACAGATACGCAGTATTTT. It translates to CATSRLRGVVAGITDTQYF. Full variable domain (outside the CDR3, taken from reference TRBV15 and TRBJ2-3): DAMVIQNPRYQVTQFGKPVTLSCSQTLNHNVMYWYQQKSSQAPKLLFHYYDKDFNNEADTPDNFQSRRPNTSFCFLDIRSPGLGDTAMYLCATSRLRGVVAGITDTQYFGPGTRLTVL.